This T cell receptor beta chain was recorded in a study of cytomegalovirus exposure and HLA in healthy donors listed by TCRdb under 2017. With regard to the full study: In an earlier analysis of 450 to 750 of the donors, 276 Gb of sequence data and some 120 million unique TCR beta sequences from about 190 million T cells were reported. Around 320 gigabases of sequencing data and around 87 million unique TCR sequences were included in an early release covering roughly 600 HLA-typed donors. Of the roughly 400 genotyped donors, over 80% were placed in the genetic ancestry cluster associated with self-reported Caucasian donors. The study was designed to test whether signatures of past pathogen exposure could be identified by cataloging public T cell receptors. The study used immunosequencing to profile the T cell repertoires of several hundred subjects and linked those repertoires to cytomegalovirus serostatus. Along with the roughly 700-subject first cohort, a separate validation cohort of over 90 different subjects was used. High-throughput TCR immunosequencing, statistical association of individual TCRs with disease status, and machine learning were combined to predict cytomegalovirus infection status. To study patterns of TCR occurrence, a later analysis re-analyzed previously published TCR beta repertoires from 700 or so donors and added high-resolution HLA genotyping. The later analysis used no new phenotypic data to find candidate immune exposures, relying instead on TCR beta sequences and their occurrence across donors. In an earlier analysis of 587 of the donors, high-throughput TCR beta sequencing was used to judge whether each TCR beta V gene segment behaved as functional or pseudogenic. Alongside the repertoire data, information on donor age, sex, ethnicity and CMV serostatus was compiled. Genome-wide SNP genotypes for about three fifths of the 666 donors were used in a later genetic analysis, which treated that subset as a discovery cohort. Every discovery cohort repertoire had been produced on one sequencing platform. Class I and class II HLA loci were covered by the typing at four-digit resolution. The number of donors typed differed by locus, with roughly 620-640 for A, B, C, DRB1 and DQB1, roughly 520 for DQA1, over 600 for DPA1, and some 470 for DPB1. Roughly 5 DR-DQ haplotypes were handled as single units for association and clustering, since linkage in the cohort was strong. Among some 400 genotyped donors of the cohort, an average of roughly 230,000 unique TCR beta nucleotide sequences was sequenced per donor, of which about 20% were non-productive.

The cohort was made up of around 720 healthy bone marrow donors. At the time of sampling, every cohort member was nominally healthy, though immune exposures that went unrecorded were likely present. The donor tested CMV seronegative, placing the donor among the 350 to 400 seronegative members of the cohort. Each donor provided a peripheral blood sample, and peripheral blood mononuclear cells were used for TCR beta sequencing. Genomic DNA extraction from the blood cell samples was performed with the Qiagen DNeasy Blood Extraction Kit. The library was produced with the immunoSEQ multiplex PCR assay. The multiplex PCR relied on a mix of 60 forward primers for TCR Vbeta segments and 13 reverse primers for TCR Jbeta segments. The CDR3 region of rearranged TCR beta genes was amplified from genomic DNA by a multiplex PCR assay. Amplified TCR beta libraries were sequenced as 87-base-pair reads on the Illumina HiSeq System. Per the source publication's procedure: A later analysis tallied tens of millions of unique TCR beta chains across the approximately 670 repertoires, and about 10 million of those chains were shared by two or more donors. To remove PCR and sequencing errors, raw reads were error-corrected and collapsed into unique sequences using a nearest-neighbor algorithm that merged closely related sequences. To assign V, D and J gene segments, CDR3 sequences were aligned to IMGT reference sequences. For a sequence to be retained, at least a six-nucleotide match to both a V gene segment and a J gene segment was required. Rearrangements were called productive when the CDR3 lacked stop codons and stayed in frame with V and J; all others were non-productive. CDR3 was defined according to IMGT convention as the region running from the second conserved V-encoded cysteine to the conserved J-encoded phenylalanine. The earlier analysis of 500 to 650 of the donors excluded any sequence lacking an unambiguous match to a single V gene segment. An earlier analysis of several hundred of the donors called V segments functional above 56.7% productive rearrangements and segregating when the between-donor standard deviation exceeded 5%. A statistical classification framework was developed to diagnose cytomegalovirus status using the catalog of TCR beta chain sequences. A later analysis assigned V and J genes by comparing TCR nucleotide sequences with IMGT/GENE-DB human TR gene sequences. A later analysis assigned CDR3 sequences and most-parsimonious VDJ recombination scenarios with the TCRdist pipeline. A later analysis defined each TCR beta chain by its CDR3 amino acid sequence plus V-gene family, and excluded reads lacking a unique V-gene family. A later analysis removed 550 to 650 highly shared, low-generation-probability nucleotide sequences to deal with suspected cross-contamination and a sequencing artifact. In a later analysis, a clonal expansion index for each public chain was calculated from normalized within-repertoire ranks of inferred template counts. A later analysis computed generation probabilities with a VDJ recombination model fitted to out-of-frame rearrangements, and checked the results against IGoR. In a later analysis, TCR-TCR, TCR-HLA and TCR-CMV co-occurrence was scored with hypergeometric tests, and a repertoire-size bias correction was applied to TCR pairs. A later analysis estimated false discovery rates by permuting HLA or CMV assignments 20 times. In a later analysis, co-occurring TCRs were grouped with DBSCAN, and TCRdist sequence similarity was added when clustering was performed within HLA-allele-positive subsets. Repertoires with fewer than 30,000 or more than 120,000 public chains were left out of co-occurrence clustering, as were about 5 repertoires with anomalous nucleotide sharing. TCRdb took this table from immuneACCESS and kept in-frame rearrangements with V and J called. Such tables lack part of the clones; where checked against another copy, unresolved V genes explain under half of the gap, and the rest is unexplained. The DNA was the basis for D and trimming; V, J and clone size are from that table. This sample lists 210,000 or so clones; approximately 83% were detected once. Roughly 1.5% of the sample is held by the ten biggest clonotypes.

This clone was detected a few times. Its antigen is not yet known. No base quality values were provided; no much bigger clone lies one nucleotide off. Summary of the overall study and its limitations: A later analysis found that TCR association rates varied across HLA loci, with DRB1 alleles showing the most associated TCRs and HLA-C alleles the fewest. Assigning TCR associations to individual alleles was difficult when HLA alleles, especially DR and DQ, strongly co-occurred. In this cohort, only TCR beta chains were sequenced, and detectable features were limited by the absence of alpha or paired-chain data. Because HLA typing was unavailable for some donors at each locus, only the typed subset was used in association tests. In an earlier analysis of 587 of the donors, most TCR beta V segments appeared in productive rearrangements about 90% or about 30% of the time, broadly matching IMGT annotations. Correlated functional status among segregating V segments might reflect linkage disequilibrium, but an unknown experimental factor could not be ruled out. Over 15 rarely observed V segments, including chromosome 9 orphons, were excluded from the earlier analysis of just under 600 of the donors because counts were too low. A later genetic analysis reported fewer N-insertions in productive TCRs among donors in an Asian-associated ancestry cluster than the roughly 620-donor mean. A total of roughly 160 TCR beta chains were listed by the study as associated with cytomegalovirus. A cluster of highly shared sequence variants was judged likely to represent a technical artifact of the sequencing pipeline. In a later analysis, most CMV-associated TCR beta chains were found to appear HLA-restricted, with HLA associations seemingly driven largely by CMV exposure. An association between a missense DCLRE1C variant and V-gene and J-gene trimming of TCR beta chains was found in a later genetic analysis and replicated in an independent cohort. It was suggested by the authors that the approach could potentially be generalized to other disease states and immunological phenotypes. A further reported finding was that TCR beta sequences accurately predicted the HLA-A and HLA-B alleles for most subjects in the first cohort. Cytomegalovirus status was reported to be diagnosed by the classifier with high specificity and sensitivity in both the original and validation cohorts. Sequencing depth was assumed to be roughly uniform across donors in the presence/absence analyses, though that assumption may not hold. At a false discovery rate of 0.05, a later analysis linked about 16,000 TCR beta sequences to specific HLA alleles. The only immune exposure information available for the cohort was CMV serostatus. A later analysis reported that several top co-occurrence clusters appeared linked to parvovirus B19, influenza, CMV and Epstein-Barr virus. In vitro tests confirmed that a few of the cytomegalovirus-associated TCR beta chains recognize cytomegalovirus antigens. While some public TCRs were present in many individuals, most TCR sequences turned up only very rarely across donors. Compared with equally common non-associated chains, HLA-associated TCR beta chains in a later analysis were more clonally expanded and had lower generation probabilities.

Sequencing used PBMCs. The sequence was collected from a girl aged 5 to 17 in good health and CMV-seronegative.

The DNA sequence reads TGTGCCAGCAGTGACCGACAGGGTGATGACACTGAAGCTTTCTTT. It translates to CASSDRQGDDTEAFF. The sequence is built from TRBV6-6 and TRBJ1-1, and TRBD1 matches 7 of the central bases. The CDR3 has 15 amino acids, counting the end cysteine and phenylalanine. Kept here is only the CDR3 DNA, which spans 45 bases and is read in frame from base 1. According to the germline V gene (reference sequence), CDR1 reads MNHNY and CDR2 reads SVGAGI. The germline V end is reduced by 5 bases and the J end by 3 bases; junction bases left unmatched: 9.